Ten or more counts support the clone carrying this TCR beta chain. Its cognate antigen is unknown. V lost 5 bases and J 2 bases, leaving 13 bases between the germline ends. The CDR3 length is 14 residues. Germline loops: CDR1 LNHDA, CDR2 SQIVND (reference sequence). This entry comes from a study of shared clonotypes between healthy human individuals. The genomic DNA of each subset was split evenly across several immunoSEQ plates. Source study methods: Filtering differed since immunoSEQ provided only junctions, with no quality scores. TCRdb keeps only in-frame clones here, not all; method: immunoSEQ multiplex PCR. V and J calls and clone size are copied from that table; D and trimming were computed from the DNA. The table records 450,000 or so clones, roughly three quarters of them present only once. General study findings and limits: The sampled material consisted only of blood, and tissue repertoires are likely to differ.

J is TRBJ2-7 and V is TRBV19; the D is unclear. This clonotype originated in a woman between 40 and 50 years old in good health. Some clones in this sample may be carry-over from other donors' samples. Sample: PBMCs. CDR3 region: CASSRGTVTYEQYF. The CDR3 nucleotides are TGTGCCAGTAGTCGCGGTACAGTTACCTACGAGCAGTACTTC.